The rows below give T cell receptor beta chains drawn from one sample of a study of blood T cell repertoires in COVID-19. Produced via immunoSEQ multiplex PCR; TCRdb's table is partial and in-frame only. The table shows about 150,000 clones, with 80% to 90% occurring only once. Sequencing was performed on peripheral blood. These receptors originate from a woman aged 40-49 years with acute or convalescent COVID-19. CDR3s leave out the opening cysteine and the closing phenylalanine or tryptophan. The order of the fields is clone size, J gene, V gene, CDR3 protein. Size values are once, few and many counts, or a class for expanded clones, and some rows have none.

NA	TRBJ2-7	TRBV28	ASSSSGTGGIYEQY
NA	TRBJ1-2	TRBV5-1	ASSSDRRLLPNYGYT
once	TRBJ1-4	TRBV4-1	ASSQDRGDNEKLF
NA	TRBJ1-5	TRBV18	ASSPTGGNQPQH
NA	TRBJ1-4	TRBV19	ASSIDGNRYRKLF
NA	TRBJ1-6	TRBV19	ASEAFNSPLH
NA	TRBJ1-2	TRBV19	ASSQGQTGYT
NA	TRBJ2-1	TRBV5-4	ASSLRTGNHEQF
once	TRBJ1-2	TRBV19	ASSPTANYGYT
NA	TRBJ2-7	TRBV20-1	SARDLEQI
once	TRBJ1-2	TRBV11-2	ASSSQTGTNYGYT
NA	TRBJ1-5	TRBV9	ASSEAGELGQPQH
NA	TRBJ2-6	TRBV19	ASSIPGLTGANVLT
NA	TRBJ2-2	TRBV7-6	ASSLGGLASGELF
NA	TRBJ1-3	TRBV9	ASSPGQGVNTIY
NA	TRBJ2-7	TRBV5-4	ATAVWSEGHEQY
NA	TRBJ2-1	TRBV6-4	ASPGGLYEF
NA	TRBJ2-2	TRBV19	ASSLASYTGELF
NA	TRBJ2-5	TRBV24-1	ATSGTQETQY
NA	TRBJ2-2	TRBV18	ASSPGGGGELF
NA	TRBJ1-2	TRBV7-9	ASSRIDRAFYGYT
NA	TRBJ2-7	TRBV13	ASSPMTGSDEQY
NA	TRBJ1-5	TRBV19	ASSIGAGDQPQH
NA	TRBJ2-2	TRBV29-1	SGDRGTGELF
NA	TRBJ2-3	TRBV5-1	ATYSGLNTDTQY